Described below is a single T cell receptor beta chain sequence and its context. Sequencing was performed with immunoSEQ multiplex PCR; in TCRdb, only in-frame clones are kept and a portion is missing. The sample contains 71,000 or so clones, approximately 86% of which appear only once. The entry originates in a study of OX40 agonist ivuxolimab in advanced cancers. Trimming removed 1 base at V and 5 bases at J, with 12 bases between. The CDR3 extends over 14 amino acids. The V gene's germline CDR1 is SEHNR and CDR2 FQNEAQ (reference sequence). The TCR comes from an adult with an advanced solid tumor such as melanoma, head and neck, liver or kidney cancer. Sequences were derived from CD4+ or CD8+ T cells sorted from blood, sampled in a trial of the OX40 agonist ivuxolimab. This chain uses TRBV7-9 with TRBJ2-7; possibly TRBD1 for D (7 bases). CDR3: CASSLVQGGDEQYF. Here the CDR3 DNA reads TGTGCCAGCAGCTTAGTCCAGGGGGGAGACGAGCAGTACTTC.